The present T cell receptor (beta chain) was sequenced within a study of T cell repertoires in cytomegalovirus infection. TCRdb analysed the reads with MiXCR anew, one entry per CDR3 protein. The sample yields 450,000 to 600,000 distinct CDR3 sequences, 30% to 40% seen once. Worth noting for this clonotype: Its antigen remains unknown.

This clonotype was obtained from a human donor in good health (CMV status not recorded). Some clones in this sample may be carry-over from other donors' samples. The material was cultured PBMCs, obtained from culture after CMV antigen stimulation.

The CDR3 DNA reads TGTGCCAGCAGCACCTTTACAGGGGGCTGGGGCACTGAAGCTTTCTTT. Its protein product is CASSTFTGGWGTEAFF. This chain joins TRBV12-3 or TRBV12-4 and TRBJ1-1, with 9 positions matching TRBD1. The CDR3 is 16 residues long. V lost 6 bases to trimming and J lost 4 bases; unmatched junction nucleotides: 12.